This T cell receptor (beta chain) was recovered during a study of blood T cells in healthy people across ages. Study-wide findings and caveats: TCR beta diversity, measured per million T cells, fell in a roughly linear way with age. Relative to aged donors, long-lived donors carried more naive CD4+ cells and displayed higher diversity. There was a strong correlation between TCR beta diversity and naive T cell percentage.

Healthy individuals of Caucasian origin from Russia, aged about 6 to 95, served as donors. Germline CDR1 MGHRA, CDR2 YSYEKL. Trimming removed 3 bases at V and 4 bases at J, with 13 bases between. This CDR3 region has 14 residues. PCR was performed a second time for about 7 to 11 cycles using a sample-barcoded 5' primer and a J-beta primer mix. One entry per CDR3 protein results from TCRdb running MiXCR on the 5' RACE reads. The sample includes about a million distinct CDR3 sequences, 45% to 60% of them seen just once. Turning to this clonotype: Antigen: not known.

The chain has TRBV4-1 and TRBJ2-7; a possible D gene is TRBD1 (5 bases). Sequenced sample: blood. This receptor was taken from a woman aged 55-70 years in good health. The CDR3 DNA sequence: TGCGCCAGCAGCCAGGGGCAGTGGGCGTACGAGCAGTACTTC. Its translation is CASSQGQWAYEQYF.